This is a list of T cell receptor beta chains from one sample in a study of blood T cells in healthy people across ages. One entry per CDR3 protein results from TCRdb running MiXCR on the 5' RACE reads. The data contain 750,000 to 950,000 distinct CDR3 sequences, around 29% of them singletons. This sample also appeared in a second study, on T cells of mothers and their children.

Material for sequencing was blood. These receptors all stem from a woman between 40 and 50 years old in good health. CDR3s include the opening cysteine and the closing phenylalanine or tryptophan. The order of the fields is V gene, J gene, D gene, clone size, CDR3 DNA, CDR3 protein. A D gene is named only where the DNA matches it firmly. Size is omitted from some rows. Given values are once, few, many or a class for expanded clones.

V: TRBV3-1
J: TRBJ1-4
D: TRBD1
size: NA
DNA: TGTGCCAGCAGCCGCAACAGTGGGACAGGGAATGAAAAACTGTTTTTT
CDR3: CASSRNSGTGNEKLFF

V: TRBV28
J: TRBJ2-7
D: NA
size: NA
DNA: TGTGCCAGCCATCCGACCGGGGCTGGCTACGAGCAGTACTTC
CDR3: CASHPTGAGYEQYF

V: TRBV5-5
J: TRBJ1-6
D: TRBD1
size: NA
DNA: TGTGCCAGCAGCTTGAACGAGGGGACAGGCTATAATTCACCCCTCCACTTT
CDR3: CASSLNEGTGYNSPLHF

V: TRBV18
J: TRBJ2-1
D: TRBD1
size: NA
DNA: TGTGCCAGCTCACCAAGACAGGGCGTGAGCTCCTACAATGAGCAGTTCTTC
CDR3: CASSPRQGVSSYNEQFF

V: TRBV6-2/TRBV6-3
J: TRBJ2-5
D: NA
size: NA
DNA: TGTGCCAGCAGTTACCTCTCGGGACCCACCCAAGAGACCCAGTACTTC
CDR3: CASSYLSGPTQETQYF

V: TRBV7-3
J: TRBJ1-2
D: NA
size: few
DNA: TGTGCCAGCAGCTTATCACGGGAGGACTATGGCTACACCTTC
CDR3: CASSLSREDYGYTF

V: TRBV7-2
J: TRBJ1-2
D: NA
size: many
DNA: TGTGCCAGCAGCTCCCCCGGGTATGGCTACACCTTC
CDR3: CASSSPGYGYTF

V: TRBV7-2
J: TRBJ1-1
D: NA
size: NA
DNA: TGTGCCAGCAGCCCCATTACGGGGATGAACACTGAAGCTTTCTTT
CDR3: CASSPITGMNTEAFF

V: TRBV7-3
J: TRBJ2-1
D: TRBD2
size: few
DNA: TGTGCCAGCAGCTTAAGGGAGGGACTAGGGACTTCCTACAATGAGCAGTTCTTC
CDR3: CASSLREGLGTSYNEQFF

V: TRBV12-3/TRBV12-4
J: TRBJ2-7
D: TRBD2
size: few
DNA: TGTGCCAGCAGTCGGGGACTAGCGGCCTCCTACGAGCAGTACTTC
CDR3: CASSRGLAASYEQYF

V: TRBV29-1
J: TRBJ1-1
D: TRBD1
size: many
DNA: TGCAGCGTTGCGGAGGGGGCTCGTCGGACTGAAGCTTTCTTT
CDR3: CSVAEGARRTEAFF

V: TRBV5-6
J: TRBJ1-6
D: TRBD1
size: few
DNA: TGTGCCAGCAGCGCCGACAGGGAGAATTCACCCCTCCACTTT
CDR3: CASSADRENSPLHF

V: TRBV2
J: TRBJ1-1
D: TRBD1
size: few
DNA: TGTGCCAGCAGGGGGGACAGGGGGCCTACTGAAGCTTTCTTT
CDR3: CASRGDRGPTEAFF

V: TRBV7-9
J: TRBJ2-5
D: NA
size: few
DNA: TGTGCCAGCAGCGCCGCGGCGCCAGAGACCCAGTACTTC
CDR3: CASSAAAPETQYF

V: TRBV7-9
J: TRBJ2-1
D: TRBD2
size: few
DNA: TGTGCCTGCAGCTTAATTCCGTGGGGTAGCGGGGGCCTCTCCTACAATGAGCAGTTCTTC
CDR3: CACSLIPWGSGGLSYNEQFF

V: TRBV24-1
J: TRBJ2-3
D: TRBD2
size: NA
DNA: TGTGCCACCAGTGATAGCCGGACTAGCGTTTATACGCAGTATTTT
CDR3: CATSDSRTSVYTQYF

V: TRBV7-3
J: TRBJ2-1
D: TRBD1
size: NA
DNA: TGTGCCAGCAGTCGCTCCGGGACAGGGAACAATGAGCAGTTCTTC
CDR3: CASSRSGTGNNEQFF

V: TRBV6-1
J: TRBJ1-4
D: NA
size: few
DNA: TGTGCCACCCGGCCCAGGGATTTAAATGAAAAACTGTTTTTT
CDR3: CATRPRDLNEKLFF

V: TRBV29-1
J: TRBJ2-1
D: TRBD1
size: NA
DNA: TGCAGCGTTGTTGCTGGGACAGGGACCTACAATGAGCAGTTCTTC
CDR3: CSVVAGTGTYNEQFF

V: TRBV7-8
J: TRBJ2-1
D: NA
size: NA
DNA: TGTGCCAGCAGCTCAACCAAGCCCGGTGAGCAGTTCTTC
CDR3: CASSSTKPGEQFF

V: TRBV5-1
J: TRBJ2-3
D: NA
size: NA
DNA: TGCGCCAGCAGCTTACCCTCAACAGCCACCACAGATACGCAGTATTTT
CDR3: CASSLPSTATTDTQYF

V: TRBV15
J: TRBJ1-2
D: NA
size: few
DNA: TGTGCCACCAGCCCGAGAACAGGGAGGTTTAACTATGGCTACACCTTC
CDR3: CATSPRTGRFNYGYTF

V: TRBV5-1
J: TRBJ1-2
D: NA
size: NA
DNA: TGCGCCAGCAGCTTGGAGACAGCTAACTGTGGCTACACCTTC
CDR3: CASSLETANCGYTF

V: TRBV5-1
J: TRBJ2-1
D: NA
size: many
DNA: TGCGCCAGCAGCTTGGAGCCAGGATTATACAATGAGCAGTTCTTC
CDR3: CASSLEPGLYNEQFF

V: TRBV7-9
J: TRBJ2-1
D: NA
size: few
DNA: TGTGCCAGCAGCCTTAAGCCAGGGGCCTACAATGAGCAGTTCTTC
CDR3: CASSLKPGAYNEQFF

V: TRBV5-1
J: TRBJ2-2
D: NA
size: few
DNA: TGCGCCAGCAGCTTGGATGTTGCGAACACCGGGGAGCTGTTTTTT
CDR3: CASSLDVANTGELFF

V: TRBV18
J: TRBJ2-4
D: NA
size: few
DNA: TGTGCCAGCTCACCGGCGACTGGGGGCAAAAACATTCAGTACTTC
CDR3: CASSPATGGKNIQYF

V: TRBV6-7
J: TRBJ2-3
D: NA
size: NA
DNA: TGTGCCAGCAGTTACGCGTTTCCAGGGTCTTGGAAGACAGATACGCAGTATTTT
CDR3: CASSYAFPGSWKTDTQYF

V: TRBV5-1
J: TRBJ2-1
D: NA
size: NA
DNA: TGCGCCAGCAGCATCGGCTCATTAACTTATCGCTCCTACAATGAGCAGTTCTTC
CDR3: CASSIGSLTYRSYNEQFF

V: TRBV7-4
J: TRBJ2-1
D: TRBD1
size: many
DNA: TGTGCCAGCAGCTTAAGACAGGGGGCGTACAATGAGCAGTTCTTC
CDR3: CASSLRQGAYNEQFF

V: TRBV15
J: TRBJ2-2
D: NA
size: NA
DNA: TGTGCTAGTGGGCGGCCGAACACCGGGGAGCTGTTTTTT
CDR3: CASGRPNTGELFF

V: TRBV9
J: TRBJ2-3
D: TRBD2
size: few
DNA: TGTGCCAGCAGCGTGGGACTAGCGGGAGGGTCGGGAGATACGCAGTATTTT
CDR3: CASSVGLAGGSGDTQYF